This T cell receptor (beta chain) derives from a study of blood T cells in healthy people across ages (dated by TCRdb to 2014 to 2015). Background on the whole study: In model experiments, template switching captured about one uniquely barcoded TCR beta cDNA molecule for every two T cells. The study measured age-related changes in TCR beta repertoire diversity using deep sequencing normalized with unique cDNA molecular identifiers. The donors were divided into four age groups: young (average approximately 15 years), middle-aged (approximately 42), aged (about 60) and long-lived (about 90). Donors of different ages were randomly distributed across sequencing lanes to avoid experimental bias. For two donors (one aged 18 to 29 and one aged 80 or older), the study analyzed two additional independent replicas of 1 million unique cDNA reads from the same blood draw.

On this clonotype: There is no known antigen for this receptor. The sample holds no much larger clone one base away, and base qualities are not on file.

Library preparation was by 5' RACE. For sequencing, an Illumina HiSeq 2500 was employed. The second PCR ran for about 7 to 11 cycles and used a J-beta primer mix along with a sample-barcoded 5' primer. Each TCR beta cDNA molecule received a unique molecular identifier from a template-switch 5' adaptor carrying 12 random nucleotides. Each sample yielded at least 2.5 million CDR3-containing paired-end reads. First-strand cDNA synthesis was performed from all RNA using the Mint cDNA synthesis kit, with priming by a TRBC-specific oligonucleotide. Following uracil-DNA glycosylase treatment, a first 18-cycle PCR with universal primers M1SS and BC2_uni_R was performed on all cDNA. The original methods were these. Normalization of each sample was performed by random selection of 1 million high-quality reads, each carrying a distinct molecular identifier. Reads sharing molecular identifiers were discarded rather than binned into consensus sequences. CDR3 identification, clonotype clustering and error correction used MiTCR with a Q25 quality threshold and the strictest error-elimination algorithm. A nonparametric unseen species model with Euler transformation was used to estimate a lower bound on total TCR beta diversity. Through fastp at Q25 and MiXCR, TCRdb rebuilt clones from the public reads, retaining in-frame beta chains. Each entry merges the rows of one CDR3 protein and shows their most common DNA and genes. The V and J calls shown here were made by TCRdb, not taken from the authors' results. Counted in this sample were about 720,000 distinct CDR3 sequences; roughly 20% of them appeared once. The ten biggest clones cover about 22% of the sample.

Donors were 39 systemically healthy Caucasian individuals from Russia aged roughly 6 to 90 years. Each donor gave about 10 milliliters of peripheral blood, drawn into EDTA-treated Vacutainer tubes. Ficoll-Paque density-gradient centrifugation was used to isolate PBMCs, with at least 6 million per sample. Trizol reagent was used to extract total RNA from the PBMCs, yielding at least 5.5 micrograms per sample. Naive CD45RAhigh/CD27high T cell percentages were measured by flow cytometry on a PBMC aliquot from every donor. Here is what the overall study found, with its caveats: Conclusive comparison of naive and antigen-experienced compartments was prevented by the profiling of bulk unsorted PBMCs. Compared with the aged group, the long-lived group had more naive CD4+ T cells, fewer expanded clones and increased TCR diversity, a pattern suggesting age selection. The percentage of naive T cells measured by flow cytometry correlated strongly with observed TCR beta diversity. Because the CMV infection status of the donors was unknown, age-related changes in expanded clonotypes may potentially have been confounded. As age increased, observed TCR beta diversity per million T cells dropped in a roughly linear way, and a significant reduction was already evident by age 40. Estimates of total diversity based on one million sequenced T cells were regarded as lower bounds and as underestimates.

Taken from the germline V gene, the CDR1 and CDR2 loops are SGHTA and FQGNSA. Measured from the cysteine to the phenylalanine, the CDR3 is 15 residues long. Just the 45-base CDR3 DNA is kept, in frame starting at base 1. V gives up 2 bases and J gives up 4 bases, and the segment between their germline ends measures 13 bases. The receptor chain draws on TRBV7-2 and TRBJ2-3; no D gene call is confident. This TCR derives from a man aged 70 or older in good health. Sequenced input: blood. The CDR3 reads CASSLRAFSADTQYF. In nucleotide form, the sequence is TGTGCCAGCAGCTTACGAGCGTTCAGCGCAGATACGCAGTATTTT.